These T cell receptor beta chains were read from a single sample in a study of cytomegalovirus exposure and HLA in healthy donors. TCRdb's copy holds only in-frame clones and misses some; the assay was immunoSEQ multiplex PCR. The data show around 190,000 clones, about 89% seen once. Sequencing was done on a sample of PBMCs. The receptors here all came from a man aged 25-40 years in good health and CMV-seropositive. The CDR3 runs from the conserved cysteine through the conserved F or W. Fields, in order: D gene, V gene, clone size, J gene, CDR3 protein, CDR3 DNA. D genes are given only for firm matches. Some rows have no size entry. The others give once, few or many, or a class for an expanded clone.

TRBD2	TRBV15	.	TRBJ2-1	CATSRDLLWGGDEQFF	TGTGCCACCAGCAGAGATTTATTATGGGGAGGGGATGAGCAGTTCTTC
.	TRBV11-2	.	TRBJ2-1	CASTLPGTSRGFF	TGTGCCAGCACCCTCCCTGGCACCTCTAGAGGGTTCTTC
TRBD2	TRBV5-1	.	TRBJ2-7	CASRLAGDYYEQYF	TGCGCCAGCAGGCTAGCGGGAGATTACTACGAGCAGTACTTC
TRBD1	TRBV5-6	.	TRBJ1-2	CASSLAGTGVYGYTF	TGTGCCAGCAGCTTGGCCGGGACAGGGGTCTATGGCTACACCTTC
.	TRBV19	few	TRBJ2-7	CASSIMSGTVDEQYF	TGTGCCAGTAGTATTATGTCCGGGACGGTAGACGAGCAGTACTTC
.	TRBV29-1	.	TRBJ1-4	CSVGGTNEKLFF	TGCAGCGTTGGAGGAACTAATGAAAAACTGTTTTTT
TRBD1	TRBV19	.	TRBJ1-2	CASSIDSLQGAANYGYTF	TGTGCCAGTAGTATAGATAGTCTACAGGGGGCGGCTAACTATGGCTACACCTTC
TRBD1	TRBV4-1	once	TRBJ2-7	CASSPQGASYEQYF	TGCGCCAGCAGCCCACAGGGGGCCTCCTACGAGCAGTACTTC
.	TRBV5-1	.	TRBJ1-2	CASSLAGTRGYTF	TGCGCCAGCAGCTTGGCGGGGACACGCGGCTACACCTTC
TRBD1	TRBV6-5	.	TRBJ1-5	CASSYSTGPNQPQHF	TGTGCCAGCAGTTACTCGACAGGGCCTAATCAGCCCCAGCATTTT
.	TRBV7-2	.	TRBJ1-4	CASSLVESVFEKLFF	TGTGCCAGCAGCTTAGTAGAATCGGTTTTTGAAAAACTGTTTTTT
.	TRBV11-3	.	TRBJ2-7	CASSMGGLSSYEQYF	TGTGCCAGCAGCATGGGCGGGTTGAGCTCCTACGAGCAGTACTTC
.	TRBV29-1	.	TRBJ2-3	CSVGDQGSTDTQYF	TGCAGCGTTGGAGATCAGGGAAGCACAGATACGCAGTATTTT
TRBD2	TRBV18	.	TRBJ2-1	CASSLFSGGDNNEQFF	TGTGCCAGCTCACTATTTAGCGGGGGGGACAATAACGAGCAGTTCTTC
TRBD2	TRBV7-2	.	TRBJ2-1	CASSHFSGRAPYNEQFF	TGTGCCAGCAGCCATTTTAGCGGGAGGGCCCCCTACAATGAGCAGTTCTTC
.	TRBV29-1	.	TRBJ2-3	CSASPTSLVDTQYF	TGCAGCGCTAGCCCCACTAGTTTGGTCGATACGCAGTATTTT
.	TRBV7-6	.	TRBJ2-5	CASSLGGWGSQETQYF	TGTGCCAGCAGCTTGGGGGGATGGGGATCCCAAGAGACCCAGTACTTC
.	TRBV7-9	.	TRBJ2-7	CASSLAFDEQYF	TGTGCCAGCAGCTTAGCTTTCGACGAGCAGTACTTC
.	TRBV7-9	.	TRBJ2-7	CASSLTGPGSYEQYF	TGTGCCAGCAGCTTGACAGGCCCGGGCTCCTACGAGCAGTACTTC
.	TRBV2	.	TRBJ2-7	CASSEFGGSSYEQYF	TGTGCCAGCAGTGAATTCGGGGGATCCTCCTACGAGCAGTACTTC
TRBD2	TRBV19	.	TRBJ2-7	CASSLGASGSYEQYF	TGTGCCAGTAGTTTGGGGGCTAGCGGGAGTTACGAGCAGTACTTC
.	TRBV5-4	.	TRBJ1-1	CASSRTPGEAFF	TGTGCCAGCAGCCGCACTCCGGGGGAAGCTTTCTTT
.	TRBV5-1	.	TRBJ2-5	CASSFGQRVIETQYF	TGCGCCAGCAGCTTTGGTCAGAGGGTGATAGAGACCCAGTACTTC
TRBD1	TRBV29-1	.	TRBJ1-2	CSYRAGGDYGYTF	TGCAGCTATCGGGCAGGGGGCGACTATGGCTACACCTTC
TRBD1	TRBV6-1	.	TRBJ1-5	CASSSIGTGNQPQHF	TGTGCCAGCAGTTCAATAGGGACAGGCAATCAGCCCCAGCATTTT
TRBD1	TRBV28	.	TRBJ2-7	CASSRQGPYEQYF	TGTGCCAGCAGCCGACAGGGTCCCTACGAGCAGTACTTC
.	TRBV11-2	.	TRBJ1-6	CASSLDRVKVSPLHF	TGTGCCAGCAGCTTAGACAGGGTGAAGGTTTCACCCCTCCACTTT
TRBD2	TRBV11-3	.	TRBJ2-3	CASSLGGRGQYF	TGTGCCAGCAGCTTAGGTGGGAGGGGGCAGTATTTT
.	TRBV5-4	.	TRBJ2-4	CASSLDLAKNIQYF	TGTGCCAGCAGCTTGGATTTAGCCAAAAACATTCAGTACTTC
TRBD2	TRBV7-9	.	TRBJ2-1	CASSQTSGSPYNHYNEQFF	TGTGCCAGCAGCCAGACTAGCGGGAGTCCCTACAATCACTACAATGAGCAGTTCTTC
.	TRBV10-1	.	TRBJ2-5	CASSPKAPPGMETQYF	TGCGCCAGCAGCCCTAAAGCCCCACCGGGGATGGAGACCCAGTACTTC
.	TRBV6-5	.	TRBJ1-1	CASRPGGNTEAFF	TGTGCCAGCAGACCCGGGGGCAACACTGAAGCTTTCTTT
.	TRBV6-6	.	TRBJ1-6	CASTNRDYNSPLHF	TGTGCCAGCACCAACAGGGATTATAATTCACCCCTCCACTTT
TRBD2	TRBV27	.	TRBJ2-3	CASSLFPPELAGAADTQYF	TGTGCCAGCAGTTTGTTTCCCCCAGAACTAGCGGGAGCGGCAGATACGCAGTATTTT
.	TRBV7-6	.	TRBJ2-2	CASRSTGTGELFF	TGTGCCAGCAGATCAACAGGAACCGGGGAGCTGTTTTTT
.	TRBV6-5	.	TRBJ1-1	CASSYTAGDEAFF	TGTGCCAGCAGTTACACAGCGGGGGACGAAGCTTTCTTT
.	TRBV5-1	once	TRBJ1-4	CASSWSSPATNEKLFF	TGCGCCAGCAGCTGGAGTAGCCCCGCAACTAATGAAAAACTGTTTTTT
.	TRBV10-3	.	TRBJ1-5	CATDPGGGNQPQHF	TGTGCCACCGATCCGGGGGGGGGAAATCAGCCCCAGCATTTT
TRBD1	TRBV28	.	TRBJ1-4	CASSTRQGLNEKLFF	TGTGCCAGCAGTACCCGACAGGGGCTCAATGAAAAACTGTTTTTT
.	TRBV4-1	.	TRBJ1-2	CASSQERVNYGYTF	TGCGCCAGCAGCCAAGAACGGGTTAACTATGGCTACACCTTC
.	TRBV28	.	TRBJ2-1	CASSSDRQSSYNEQFF	TGTGCCAGCAGTTCCGACCGACAGAGCTCCTACAATGAGCAGTTCTTC
.	TRBV18	few	TRBJ1-5	CASSPNREGQPQHF	TGTGCCAGCTCACCGAACAGGGAGGGTCAGCCCCAGCATTTT
TRBD1	TRBV6-5	.	TRBJ1-2	CASRALDRGYGYTF	TGTGCCAGCAGAGCCTTAGACAGGGGCTATGGCTACACCTTC
.	TRBV9	.	TRBJ1-6	CASSVSGFGNSPLHF	TGTGCCAGCAGCGTATCCGGGTTCGGCAATTCACCCCTCCACTTT
.	TRBV29-1	.	TRBJ1-1	CSVEQGPEAFF	TGCAGCGTTGAACAGGGGCCTGAAGCTTTCTTT
TRBD1	TRBV29-1	.	TRBJ2-2	CSGSWTGVTGELFF	TGCAGCGGGAGCTGGACAGGCGTCACCGGGGAGCTGTTTTTT
.	TRBV5-5	.	TRBJ1-2	CASSLAGDYGYTF	TGTGCCAGCAGCTTGGCAGGAGACTATGGCTACACCTTC
.	TRBV11-3	.	TRBJ1-2	CASSPRDNLGYTF	TGTGCCAGCAGCCCACGGGACAACCTTGGCTACACCTTC
.	TRBV29-1	once	TRBJ1-2	CSANERISNYGYTF	TGCAGCGCCAATGAAAGGATCTCCAACTATGGCTACACCTTC
TRBD1	TRBV5-1	.	TRBJ1-2	CASSPDRVGGYTF	TGCGCCAGCAGCCCCGACAGGGTAGGAGGCTACACCTTC
TRBD1	TRBV4-3	.	TRBJ2-2	CASSQDWQGAHTGELFF	TGCGCCAGCAGCCAAGATTGGCAGGGGGCCCACACCGGGGAGCTGTTTTTT
TRBD1	TRBV7-8	.	TRBJ2-7	CASSPEDRGDEQYF	TGTGCCAGCAGCCCAGAGGACAGGGGCGACGAGCAGTACTTC
.	TRBV6-5	.	TRBJ1-2	CASNHRRGGDYGYTF	TGTGCCAGCAACCATAGGCGGGGGGGGGACTATGGCTACACCTTC
.	TRBV5-1	.	TRBJ1-1	CASSFGTSQNTEAFF	TGCGCCAGCAGCTTTGGGACATCGCAGAACACTGAAGCTTTCTTT
TRBD2	TRBV5-1	.	TRBJ2-7	CASSSPGTSGRAINRYEQYF	TGCGCCAGCAGCTCCCCCGGGACTAGCGGGAGGGCCATAAATCGTTACGAGCAGTACTTC
.	TRBV9	.	TRBJ2-5	CASSPWAPGCDF	TGTGCCAGCAGCCCTTGGGCCCCGGGGTGTGACTTC
.	TRBV5-6	.	TRBJ2-1	CASSFYHWRGRAREQFF	TGTGCCAGCAGCTTTTACCACTGGAGGGGCAGGGCGAGGGAGCAGTTCTTC